These 18 T cell receptor beta chains share one sample of origin, sequenced in a study of cytomegalovirus exposure and HLA in healthy donors. This PCR relied on a set of 60 Vbeta primers and 13 Jbeta primers. Repertoires were generated with immunoSEQ multiplex PCR, while TCRdb's copy carries only in-frame clones and drops some. The sample has about 85,000 clones; around 71% are singletons. Sequenced: PBMCs. Receptors were obtained from a man aged 25-40 years in good health and CMV-seronegative.

The rearrangement uses TRBV7-2 and TRBJ1-1; TRBD1 might be the D (6 bases). V lost 4 bases and J lost 5, with 17 bases in between. Germline V lookup: CDR1 SGHTA, CDR2 FQGNSA. This CDR3 is 15 amino acids long. This chain's CDR3 is CASSSAGGGATEAFF. CDR3 nucleotide sequence: TGTGCCAGCAGCTCGGCGGGGGGGGGCGCAACTGAAGCTTTCTTT. Based on the CDR3 plus reference TRBV7-2 and TRBJ1-1, the full variable domain is GAGVSQSPSNKVTEKGKDVELRCDPISGHTALYWYRQSLGQGLEFLIYFQGNSAPDKSGLPSDRFSAERTGGSVSTLTIQRTQQEDSAVYLCASSSAGGGATEAFFGQGTRLTVV.

V gene TRBV29-1 combines with J gene TRBJ1-1, with D maybe TRBD1 (6 bases). V was clipped by 7 bases and J by 1 base, with 10 bases between them. The CDR3 loop spans 12 amino acids. The germline V gene has CDR1 SQVTM and CDR2 ANQGSEA. CDR3 amino acids: CSALQGNTEAFF. CDR3 nucleotides: TGCAGCGCTCTACAGGGGAACACTGAAGCTTTCTTT.

The chain employs TRBV29-1 and TRBJ1-1; D gene uncertain. CDR3 length: 15 amino acids. With 0 bases removed from V and 1 base from J, the gap between germline ends came to 12 bases. The germline CDR1 and CDR2 sequences are SQVTM and ANQGSEA. CDR3 in DNA: TGCAGCGTTGAAGATCGTTCGGGTAAGAACACTGAAGCTTTCTTT. It codes for CSVEDRSGKNTEAFF.

J is TRBJ2-7 and V is TRBV5-6, with D possibly being TRBD2 (6 bases). CDR1 SGHDT and CDR2 YYEEEE come from the germline V gene. This CDR3 region has 14 residues. V lost 4 bases and J lost 7, with 18 bases in between. This CDR3 is CASSPLTSPREQYF. In DNA form, the CDR3 reads TGTGCCAGCAGCCCATTAACTAGCCCCAGGGAGCAGTACTTC.

Only a few counts were recorded for this clone. J is TRBJ1-2 and V is TRBV29-1; no reliable D call. The germline gives CDR1 SQVTM, CDR2 ANQGSEA. The CDR3 sequence is 13 residues long. V was cut by 7 bases and J by 7 bases, with 19 bases left in between. CDR3 loop: CSASTDLLGGYTF. The CDR3 DNA reads TGCAGCGCGAGTACAGACCTCCTGGGTGGCTACACCTTC.

The gene calls are TRBV30 and TRBJ1-3, with D maybe TRBD1 (5 bases). The CDR3 totals 15 residues. The germline V gene encodes CDR1 GTSNPN and CDR2 SVGIG (reference sequence). V lost 4 bases to trimming and J lost 0 bases, with 13 bases between them. CDR3 protein: CAWTTRQNSGNTIYF. DNA of the CDR3: TGTGCCTGGACAACAAGACAGAACTCTGGAAACACCATATATTTT.

This chain uses TRBV4-1 with TRBJ1-6; D unresolved. Trimming took off 8 bases at V and 0 bases at J, with 17 bases between the two ends. CDR1 is MGHRA and CDR2 is YSYEKL in the germline V gene. The CDR3 extends over 17 amino acids. The CDR3 DNA reads TGCGCCAGCCGCTCCCCTACCTCAAGCTCCTATAATTCACCCCTCCACTTT. Its translation is CASRSPTSSSYNSPLHF.

The table lists this clone with a few counts. This chain's CDR3 is CAWSAPGSYNEQFF. The CDR3 coding sequence is TGTGCCTGGAGTGCACCGGGCTCCTACAATGAGCAGTTCTTC. The chain uses TRBV30 and TRBJ2-1; D gene unclear. Germline assignment: CDR1 GTSNPN and CDR2 SVGIG (reference sequence). The CDR3 length is 14 residues. The ends were cut back, 1 base at V and 0 bases at J, with 7 bases in the middle.

The genes are TRBV6-5 and TRBJ1-2; 9 nucleotides align to TRBD1. The CDR3 is 16 amino acids. Looked up from germline, CDR1 is MNHEY and CDR2 is SVGAGI. V lost 1 base and J lost 4; bases outside the gene matches: 7. CDR3: CASSYWPQGAFYGYTF. CDR3 sequence (DNA): TGTGCCAGCAGTTACTGGCCACAGGGGGCGTTCTATGGCTACACCTTC.

The V call is TRBV18, the J call TRBJ1-1; maybe TRBD1 (5 bases). V lost 2 bases to trimming and J lost 6 bases, with 7 bases between them. Germline V gives CDR1 KGHSH, CDR2 LQKENI. This CDR3 is built from 12 residues. CDR3 residues: CASSPGAAEAFF. DNA for the CDR3: TGTGCCAGCTCACCAGGGGCCGCTGAAGCTTTCTTT.

This sequence joins TRBV6-4 and TRBJ2-6; D may be TRBD2 (5 bases). Trimming shortened V by 8 bases and J by 2 bases, and 7 bases separated the two germline ends. This CDR3 is 13 amino acids long. Germline V CDR1 and CDR2: MRHNA, SNTAGT. This chain's CDR3 is CASRRTGANVLTF. The CDR3 region has the DNA TGTGCCAGCCGGAGGACTGGGGCCAACGTCCTGACTTTC.

The chain is built from TRBV11-1 and TRBJ1-1; tentatively, D is TRBD1 (6 bases). Trimming stripped 2 bases from V and 4 bases from J, with 8 bases between. CDR3 length: 13 residues. Germline values: CDR1 SGHAT, CDR2 FQDESV (reference sequence). The CDR3 bases are TGTGCCAGCAGCTTAAAAGGGGGCACTGAAGCTTTCTTT. Translated, it gives CASSLKGGTEAFF.

The CDR3 protein is CASASTEPLNTEAFF. The CDR3 DNA sequence: TGCGCCAGCGCCTCGACAGAGCCGTTGAACACTGAAGCTTTCTTT. The rearrangement joins TRBV5-1 to TRBJ1-1; a weak D match, TRBD1 (5 bases). V was shortened by 7 bases and J by 0 bases, with 16 bases between the two germline ends. This CDR3 has 15 residues. Germline-derived CDR1 and CDR2 are SGHRS and YFSETQ.

V and J are TRBV7-9 and TRBJ1-1; 7 nucleotides agree with TRBD1. This CDR3 region has 14 residues. The V gene's germline CDR1 is SEHNR and CDR2 FQNEAQ (reference sequence). Trimming cost V 5 bases and J 8 bases; bases outside gene matches: 11. CDR3 sequence (DNA): TGTGCCAGCAGCCCCTATACAGGGGATACCGAAGCTTTCTTT. Translation gives CASSPYTGDTEAFF.

This chain joins TRBV6-1 and TRBJ1-1, with D tentatively TRBD1 (6 bases). The CDR3 loop spans 15 amino acids. The V gene lost 7 bases and the J gene lost 5 bases, with 20 bases spanning the gap. Germline CDR1 and CDR2: MNHNS and SASEGT. Here the CDR3 reads CASNPTGSVGTEAFF. The CDR3 DNA follows: TGTGCCAGCAACCCCACAGGGAGTGTAGGAACTGAAGCTTTCTTT.

The chain carries TRBV5-4 and TRBJ2-2; TRBD2 aligns across 12 bases. Unmatched junction bases numbered 10, after V lost 4 bases and J lost 6 bases. CDR1 is SGHNT, CDR2 YYREEE, per germline (reference sequence). This CDR3 contains 17 residues. The CDR3 here is CASSVRSSGRAAGELFF. CDR3 nucleotides: TGTGCCAGCAGCGTGCGGTCTAGCGGGAGGGCCGCCGGGGAGCTGTTTTTT. The full variable domain, with the rest looked up from reference TRBV5-4 and TRBJ2-2, is ETGVTQSPTHLIKTRGQQVTLRCSSQSGHNTVSWYQQALGQGPQFIFQYYREEENGRGNFPPRFSGLQFPNYSSELNVNALELDDSALYLCASSVRSSGRAAGELFFGEGSRLTVL.

The V gene is TRBV5-4, the J gene TRBJ1-1, with no clear D. Germline V gives CDR1 SGHNT, CDR2 YYREEE (reference sequence). V was shortened by 4 bases and J by 0 bases, with 10 bases between the two germline ends. The CDR3 has 14 residues. CDR3 nucleotides: TGTGCCAGCAGCAGTACAGTAATGAACACTGAAGCTTTCTTT. This sequence encodes CASSSTVMNTEAFF.

V and J are TRBV4-1 and TRBJ2-1; 10 positions agree with TRBD1. Germline V lookup: CDR1 MGHRA, CDR2 YSYEKL. The CDR3 length is 15 residues. J lost 8 bases, V lost 4 bases, and 8 bases had no gene match. This CDR3 reads CASSLRDRGGDEQFF. The CDR3 DNA sequence: TGCGCCAGCAGCCTCCGGGACAGGGGTGGGGATGAGCAGTTCTTC.